This TCR beta chain stems from a study of blood T cell repertoires in COVID-19. Overall study: Sources were T cells, B-cell-depleted T cells, or PBMCs; the material itself was cDNA or gDNA.

Germline values: CDR1 SEHNR, CDR2 FQNEAQ (reference sequence). This CDR3 comprises 12 residues. Trimming shortened V by 5 bases and J by 6 bases, and 10 bases separated the two germline ends. Data came from immunoSEQ multiplex PCR; TCRdb stores just in-frame clones and leaves some out. The table shows roughly 150,000 clones, with 88% occurring only once. Input material: peripheral blood. This sequence was found in a human donor in a cohort sampled during active COVID-19. This chain uses TRBV7-9 with TRBJ1-1, with D unclear. The CDR3 DNA follows: TGTGCCAGCAGCCCCGTTAGATCTGAAGCTTTCTTT. Translating it yields CASSPVRSEAFF.